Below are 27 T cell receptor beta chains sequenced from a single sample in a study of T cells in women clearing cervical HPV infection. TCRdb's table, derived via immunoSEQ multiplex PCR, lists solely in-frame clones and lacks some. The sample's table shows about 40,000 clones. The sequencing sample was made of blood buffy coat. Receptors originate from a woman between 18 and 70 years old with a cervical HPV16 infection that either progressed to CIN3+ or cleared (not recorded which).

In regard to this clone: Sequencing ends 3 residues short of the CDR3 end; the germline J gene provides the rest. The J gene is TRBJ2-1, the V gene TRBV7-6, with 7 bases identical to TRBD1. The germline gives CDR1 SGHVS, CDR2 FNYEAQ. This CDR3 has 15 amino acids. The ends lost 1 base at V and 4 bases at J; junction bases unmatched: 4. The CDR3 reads CASSLGTGVYNEQFF. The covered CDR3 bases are TGTGCCAGCAGCTTAGGCACAGGGGTGTACAATGAG.

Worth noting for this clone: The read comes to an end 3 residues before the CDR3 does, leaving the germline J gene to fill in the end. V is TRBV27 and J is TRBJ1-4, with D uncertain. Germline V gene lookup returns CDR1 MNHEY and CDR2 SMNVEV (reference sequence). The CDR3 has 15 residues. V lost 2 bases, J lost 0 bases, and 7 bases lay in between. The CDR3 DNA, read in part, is TGTGCCAGCAGTTTAAAGGCTGCAACTAATGAAAAA. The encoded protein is CASSLKAATNEK. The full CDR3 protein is CASSLKAATNEKLFF.

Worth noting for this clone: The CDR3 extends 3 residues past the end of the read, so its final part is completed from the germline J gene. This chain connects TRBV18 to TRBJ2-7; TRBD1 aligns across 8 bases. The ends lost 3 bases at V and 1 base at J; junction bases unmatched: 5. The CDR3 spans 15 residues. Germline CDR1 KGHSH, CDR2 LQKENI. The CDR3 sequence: CASSPRTGLSYEQYF. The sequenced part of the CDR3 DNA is TGTGCCAGCTCACCTAGGACAGGGCTTTCCTACGAG.

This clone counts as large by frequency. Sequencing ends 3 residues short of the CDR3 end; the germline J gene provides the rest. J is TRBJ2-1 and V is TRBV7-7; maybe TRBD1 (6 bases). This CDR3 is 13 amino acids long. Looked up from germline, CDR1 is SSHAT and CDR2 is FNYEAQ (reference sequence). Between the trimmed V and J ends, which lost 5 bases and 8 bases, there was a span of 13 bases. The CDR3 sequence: CASSRVTGHEQFF. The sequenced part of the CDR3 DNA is TGTGCCAGCAGCCGGGTTACAGGGCATGAG. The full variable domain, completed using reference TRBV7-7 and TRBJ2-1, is GAGVSQSPRYKVTKRGQDVTLRCDPISSHATLYWYQQALGQGPEFLTYFNYEAQPDKSGLPSDRFSAERPEGSISTLTIQRTEQRDSAMYRCASSRVTGHEQFFGPGTRLTVL.

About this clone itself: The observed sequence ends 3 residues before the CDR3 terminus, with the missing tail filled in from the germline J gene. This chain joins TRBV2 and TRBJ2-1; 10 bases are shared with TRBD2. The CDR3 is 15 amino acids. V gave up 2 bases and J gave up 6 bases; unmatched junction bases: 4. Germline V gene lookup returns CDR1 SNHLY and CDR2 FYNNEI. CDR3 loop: CASSELPSGGNEQFF. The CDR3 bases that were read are TGTGCCAGCAGTGAATTACCTAGCGGGGGCAATGAG.

Partial CDR3 DNA: TGTGCCACCAGCAGAGATCGGAAGTTGGGACTCATCACAGATACG. This translates into CATSRDRKLGLITDT. Given in full, the CDR3 is CATSRDRKLGLITDTQYF. The chain has TRBV15 and TRBJ2-3, with a possible D match to TRBD2 (6 bases). The CDR3 end is not reached by the read, which stops 3 residues before it; the germline J gene fills it in. Trimming removed 0 bases at V and 2 bases at J, with 18 bases between. The CDR3 covers 18 residues. CDR1 is LNHNV and CDR2 is YYDKDF in the germline V gene (reference sequence).

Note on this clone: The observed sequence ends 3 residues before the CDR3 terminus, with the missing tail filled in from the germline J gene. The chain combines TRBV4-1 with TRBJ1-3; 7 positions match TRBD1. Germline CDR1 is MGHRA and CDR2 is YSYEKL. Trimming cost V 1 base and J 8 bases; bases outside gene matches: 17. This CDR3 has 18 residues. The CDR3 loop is CASSQGTGASAGGDTIYF. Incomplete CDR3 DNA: TGCGCCAGCAGCCAAGGCACTGGGGCTTCGGCAGGGGGTGACACC.

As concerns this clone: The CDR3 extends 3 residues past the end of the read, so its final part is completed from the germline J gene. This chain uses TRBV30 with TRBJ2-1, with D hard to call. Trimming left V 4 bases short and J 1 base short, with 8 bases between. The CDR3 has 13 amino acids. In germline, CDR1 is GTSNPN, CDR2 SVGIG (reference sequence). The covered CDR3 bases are TGTGCCTGGACCCCAGGATCCTACAATGAG. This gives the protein CAWTPGSYNE. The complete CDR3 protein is CAWTPGSYNEQFF.

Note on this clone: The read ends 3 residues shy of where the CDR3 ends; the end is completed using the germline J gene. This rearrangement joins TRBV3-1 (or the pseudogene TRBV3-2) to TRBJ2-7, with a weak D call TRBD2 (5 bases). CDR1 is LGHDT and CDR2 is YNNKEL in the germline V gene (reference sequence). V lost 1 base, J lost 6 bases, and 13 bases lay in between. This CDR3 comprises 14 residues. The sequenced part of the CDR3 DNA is TGTGCCAGCAGCCAAGTAGCGACCCTCTTCGAG. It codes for CASSQVATLFE. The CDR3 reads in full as CASSQVATLFEQYF.

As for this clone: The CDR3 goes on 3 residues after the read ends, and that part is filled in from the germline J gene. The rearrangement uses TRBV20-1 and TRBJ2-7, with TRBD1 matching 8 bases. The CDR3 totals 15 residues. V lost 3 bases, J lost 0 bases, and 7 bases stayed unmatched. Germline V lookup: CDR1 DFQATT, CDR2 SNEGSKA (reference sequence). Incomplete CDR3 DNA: TGCAGTGCTAGGAAGCAGGGGGCAAACTCCTACGAG. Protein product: CSARKQGANSYE. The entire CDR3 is CSARKQGANSYEQYF.

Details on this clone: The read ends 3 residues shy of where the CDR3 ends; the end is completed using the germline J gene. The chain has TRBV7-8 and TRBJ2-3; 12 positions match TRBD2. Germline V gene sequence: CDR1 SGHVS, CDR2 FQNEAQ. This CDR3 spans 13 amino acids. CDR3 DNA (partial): TGTGCCAGCAAGCTAGCGGGGGGGGGCCCG. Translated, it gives CASKLAGGGP. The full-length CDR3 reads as CASKLAGGGPQYF.

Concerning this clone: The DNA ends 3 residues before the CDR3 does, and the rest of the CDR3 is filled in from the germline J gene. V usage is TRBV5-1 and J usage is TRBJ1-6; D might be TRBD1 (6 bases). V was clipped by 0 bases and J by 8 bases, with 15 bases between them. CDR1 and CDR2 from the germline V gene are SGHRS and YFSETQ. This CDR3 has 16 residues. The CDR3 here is CASSLAGGRLDSPLHF. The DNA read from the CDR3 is TGCGCCAGCAGCTTGGCCGGGGGGCGCCTGGATTCACCC.

The CDR3 is CASSILGQNYGYTF. The sequenced CDR3 bases are TGTGCCAGTAGTATTTTGGGACAGAACTATGGC. The rearrangement uses TRBV19 and TRBJ1-2; 7 positions match TRBD1. Read data end 3 residues before the CDR3 end; the end is taken from the germline J gene. The ends lost 3 bases at V and 2 bases at J; junction bases unmatched: 3. The CDR3 extends over 14 amino acids. Germline V lookup: CDR1 LNHDA, CDR2 SQIVND (reference sequence).

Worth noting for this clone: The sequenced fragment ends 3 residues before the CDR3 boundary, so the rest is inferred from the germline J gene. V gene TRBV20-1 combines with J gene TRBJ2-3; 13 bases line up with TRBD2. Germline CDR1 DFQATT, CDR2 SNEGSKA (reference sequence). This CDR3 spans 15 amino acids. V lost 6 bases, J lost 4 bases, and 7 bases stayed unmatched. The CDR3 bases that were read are TGCAGTGCGCTTCGGGGACTAGCGGGGTCAGATACG. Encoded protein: CSALRGLAGSDT. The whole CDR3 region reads CSALRGLAGSDTQYF.

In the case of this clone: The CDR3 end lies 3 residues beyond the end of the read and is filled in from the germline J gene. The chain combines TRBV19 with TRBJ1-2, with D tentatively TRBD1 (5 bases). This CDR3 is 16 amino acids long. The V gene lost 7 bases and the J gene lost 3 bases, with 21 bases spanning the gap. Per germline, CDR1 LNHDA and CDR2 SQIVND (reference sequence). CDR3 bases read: TGTGCCAGTATCAGCGGGACGGGGGGGATCGACTATGGC. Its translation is CASISGTGGIDYG. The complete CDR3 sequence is CASISGTGGIDYGYTF. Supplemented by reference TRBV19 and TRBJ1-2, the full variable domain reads DGGITQSPKYLFRKEGQNVTLSCEQNLNHDAMYWYRQDPGQGLRLIYYSQIVNDFQKGDIAEGYSVSREKKESFPLTVTSAQKNPTAFYLCASISGTGGIDYGYTFGSGTRLTVV.

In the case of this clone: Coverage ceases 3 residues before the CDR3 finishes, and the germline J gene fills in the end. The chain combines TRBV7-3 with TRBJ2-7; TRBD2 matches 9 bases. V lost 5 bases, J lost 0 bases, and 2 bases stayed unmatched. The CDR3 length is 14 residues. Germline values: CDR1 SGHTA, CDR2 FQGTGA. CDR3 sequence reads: CASSPAGGSYEQYF. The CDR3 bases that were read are TGTGCCAGCAGCCCAGCGGGGGGCTCCTACGAG.

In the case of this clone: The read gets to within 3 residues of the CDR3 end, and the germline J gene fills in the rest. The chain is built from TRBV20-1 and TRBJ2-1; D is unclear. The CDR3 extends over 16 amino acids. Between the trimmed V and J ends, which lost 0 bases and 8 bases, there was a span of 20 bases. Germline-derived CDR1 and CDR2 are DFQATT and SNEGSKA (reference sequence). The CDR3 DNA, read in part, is TGCAGTGCTAGAGATCGTATAGGGTTGGGCTCCGATGAG. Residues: CSARDRIGLGSDE. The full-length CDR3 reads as CSARDRIGLGSDEQFF.

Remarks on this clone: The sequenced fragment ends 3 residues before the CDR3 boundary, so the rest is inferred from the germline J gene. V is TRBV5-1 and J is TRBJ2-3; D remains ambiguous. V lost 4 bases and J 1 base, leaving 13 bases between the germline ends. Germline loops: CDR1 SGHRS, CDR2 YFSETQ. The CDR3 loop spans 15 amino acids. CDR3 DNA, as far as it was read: TGCGCCAGCAGCCCCTCGAATACTGGCACAGATACG. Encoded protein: CASSPSNTGTDT. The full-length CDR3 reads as CASSPSNTGTDTQYF. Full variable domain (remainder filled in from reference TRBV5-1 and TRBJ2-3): KAGVTQTPRYLIKTRGQQVTLSCSPISGHRSVSWYQQTPGQGLQFLFEYFSETQRNKGNFPGRFSGRQFSNSRSEMNVSTLELGDSALYLCASSPSNTGTDTQYFGPGTRLTVL.

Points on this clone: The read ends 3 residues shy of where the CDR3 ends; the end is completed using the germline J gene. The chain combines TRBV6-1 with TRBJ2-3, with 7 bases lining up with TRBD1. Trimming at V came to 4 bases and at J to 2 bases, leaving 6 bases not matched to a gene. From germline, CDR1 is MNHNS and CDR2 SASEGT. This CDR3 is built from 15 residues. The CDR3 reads CASSGRQGHTDTQYF. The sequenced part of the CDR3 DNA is TGTGCCAGCAGTGGACGACAGGGCCACACAGATACG.

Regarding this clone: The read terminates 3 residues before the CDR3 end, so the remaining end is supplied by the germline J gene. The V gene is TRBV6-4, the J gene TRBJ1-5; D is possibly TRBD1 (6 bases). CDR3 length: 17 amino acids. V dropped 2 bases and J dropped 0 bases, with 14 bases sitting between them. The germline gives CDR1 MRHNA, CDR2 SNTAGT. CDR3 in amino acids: CASSDRGGYYSNQPQHF. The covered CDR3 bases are TGTGCCAGCAGTGACAGGGGGGGGTATTATAGCAATCAGCCC.

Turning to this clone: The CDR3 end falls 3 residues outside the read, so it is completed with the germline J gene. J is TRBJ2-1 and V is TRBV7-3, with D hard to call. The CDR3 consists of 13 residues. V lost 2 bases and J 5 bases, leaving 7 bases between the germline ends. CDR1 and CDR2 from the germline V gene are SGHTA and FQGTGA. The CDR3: CASSLLLNNEQFF. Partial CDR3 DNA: TGTGCCAGCAGCTTACTGTTAAACAATGAG.

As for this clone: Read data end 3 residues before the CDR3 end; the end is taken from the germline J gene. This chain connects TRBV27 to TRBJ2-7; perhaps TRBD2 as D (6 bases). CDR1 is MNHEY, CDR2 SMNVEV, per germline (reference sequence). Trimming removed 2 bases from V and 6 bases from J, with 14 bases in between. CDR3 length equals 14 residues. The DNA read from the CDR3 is TGTGCCAGCAGTTTAGGGACTTTCAAGGGCGAG. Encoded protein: CASSLGTFKGE. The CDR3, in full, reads CASSLGTFKGEQYF.

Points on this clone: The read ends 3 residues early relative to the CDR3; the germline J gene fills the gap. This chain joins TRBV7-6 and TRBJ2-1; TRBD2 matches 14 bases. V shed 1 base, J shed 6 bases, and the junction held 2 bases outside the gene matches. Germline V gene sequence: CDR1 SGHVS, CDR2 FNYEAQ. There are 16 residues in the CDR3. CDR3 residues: CASSLGTSGGLNEQFF. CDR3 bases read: TGTGCCAGCAGCTTAGGGACTAGCGGGGGGCTCAATGAG.

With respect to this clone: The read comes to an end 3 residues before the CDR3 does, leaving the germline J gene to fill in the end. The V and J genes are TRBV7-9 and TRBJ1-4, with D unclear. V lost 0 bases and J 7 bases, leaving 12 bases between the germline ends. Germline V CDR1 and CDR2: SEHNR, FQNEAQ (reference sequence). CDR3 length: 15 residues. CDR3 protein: CASSLAPGVGEKLFF. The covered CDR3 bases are TGTGCCAGCAGCTTAGCGCCGGGTGTGGGTGAAAAA. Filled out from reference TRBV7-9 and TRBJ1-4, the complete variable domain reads DTGVSQNPRHKITKRGQNVTFRCDPISEHNRLYWYRQTLGQGPEFLTYFQNEAQLEKSRLLSDRFSAERPKGSFSTLEIQRTEQGDSAMYLCASSLAPGVGEKLFFGSGTQLSVL.

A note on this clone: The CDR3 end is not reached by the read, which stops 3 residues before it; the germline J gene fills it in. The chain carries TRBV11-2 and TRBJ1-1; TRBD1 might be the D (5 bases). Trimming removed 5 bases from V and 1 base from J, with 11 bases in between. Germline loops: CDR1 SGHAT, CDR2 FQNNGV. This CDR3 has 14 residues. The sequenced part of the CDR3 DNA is TGTGCCAGCAGCGAACAGGTTGGGAACACTGAA. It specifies CASSEQVGNTE. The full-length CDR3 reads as CASSEQVGNTEAFF.

The CDR3 bases that were read are TGTGCCAGCAAGGCATCCAAAAACATT. It encodes CASKASKNI. The CDR3 in its entirety is CASKASKNIQYF. The J gene is TRBJ2-4, the V gene TRBV2, with D unresolved. The read finishes 3 residues shy of the CDR3 end, and the germline J gene is used to complete it. CDR3 length: 12 residues. The germline gives CDR1 SNHLY, CDR2 FYNNEI. The V gene lost 7 bases and the J gene lost 2 bases, with 6 bases spanning the gap.

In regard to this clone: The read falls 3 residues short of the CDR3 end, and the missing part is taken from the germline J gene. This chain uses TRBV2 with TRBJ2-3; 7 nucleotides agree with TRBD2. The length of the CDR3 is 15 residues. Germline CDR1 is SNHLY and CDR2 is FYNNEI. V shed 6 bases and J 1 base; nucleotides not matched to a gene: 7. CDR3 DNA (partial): TGTGCCAGCAGGGGCTGGGGGGGAGGCACAGATACG. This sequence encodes CASRGWGGGTDT. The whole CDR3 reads CASRGWGGGTDTQYF.